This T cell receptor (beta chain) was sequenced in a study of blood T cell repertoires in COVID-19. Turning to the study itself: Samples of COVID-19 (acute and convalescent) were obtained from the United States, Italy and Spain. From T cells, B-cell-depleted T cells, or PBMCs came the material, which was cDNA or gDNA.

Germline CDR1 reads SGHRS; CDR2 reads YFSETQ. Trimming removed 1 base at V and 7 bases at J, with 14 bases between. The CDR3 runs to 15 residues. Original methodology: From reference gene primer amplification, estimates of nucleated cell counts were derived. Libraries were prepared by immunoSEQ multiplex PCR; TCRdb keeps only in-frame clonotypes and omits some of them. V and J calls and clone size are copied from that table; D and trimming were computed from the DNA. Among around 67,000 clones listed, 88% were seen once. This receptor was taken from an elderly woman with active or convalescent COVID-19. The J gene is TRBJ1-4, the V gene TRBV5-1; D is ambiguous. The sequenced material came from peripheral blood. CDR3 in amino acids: CASSLRGDRTEKLFF. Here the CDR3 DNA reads TGCGCCAGCAGCTTGCGGGGAGACCGGACTGAAAAACTGTTTTTT.